This entry lists 22 T cell receptor beta chains sequenced from one sample in a study of T-cell memory formation after mild COVID-19. TCRdb processed the 5' RACE reads anew with MiXCR; each CDR3 protein has one entry. The sample has roughly 130,000 distinct CDR3 sequences; about 18% are singletons. The specimen was PBMCs or a T cell subset sorted from them (not recorded which). The receptors originated from a man aged 18 to 30 who had mild COVID-19 (a few samples of this study predate the infection). Cell type and time point are not known.

The V gene is TRBV7-2, the J gene TRBJ2-1, with 8 positions matching TRBD1. V shed 5 bases and J 9 bases; nucleotides not matched to a gene: 3. Germline V lookup: CDR1 SGHTA, CDR2 FQGNSA. This CDR3 has 12 amino acids. CDR3: CASSPQGAEQFF. The CDR3 DNA follows: TGTGCCAGCAGCCCGCAGGGGGCTGAGCAGTTCTTC.

This clonotype showed up just a few times. This chain connects TRBV18 to TRBJ2-5; no clear D gene. V lost 3 bases and J 1 base, leaving 12 bases between the germline ends. Per the germline V gene, CDR1 is KGHSH and CDR2 is LQKENI. The CDR3 loop spans 15 amino acids. The CDR3 sequence: CASSPADGIQETQYF. CDR3 DNA sequence: TGTGCCAGCTCACCCGCCGATGGGATCCAAGAGACCCAGTACTTC.

The chain has TRBV18 and TRBJ2-7; a possible D gene is TRBD2 (7 bases). With 3 bases removed from V and 5 bases from J, the gap between germline ends came to 17 bases. Per germline, CDR1 KGHSH and CDR2 LQKENI. The CDR3 runs to 15 residues. The CDR3 spells CASSPQGGGVHEQYV. In nucleotides, the CDR3 is TGTGCCAGCTCACCTCAAGGGGGAGGGGTCCACGAGCAGTACGTC.

In this sample, this clonotype turned up a few times. The chain uses TRBV18 and TRBJ2-7; D might be TRBD1 (5 bases). V was clipped by 2 bases and J by 3 bases, with 8 bases between them. The CDR3 length is 13 residues. The V gene's germline CDR1 is KGHSH and CDR2 LQKENI. Here the CDR3 DNA reads TGTGCCAGCTCACCAGGGGCCGGCTACGAGCAGTACTTC. It encodes CASSPGAGYEQYF.

The chain links TRBV18 to TRBJ2-1; TRBD2 is a possible D gene (6 bases). This CDR3 contains 11 residues. V lost 4 bases and J lost 8, with 6 bases in between. Germline CDR1 and CDR2: KGHSH and LQKENI. The CDR3 is CASSQRDEQFF. CDR3 nucleotide sequence: TGTGCCAGCTCACAGCGGGATGAGCAGTTCTTC. Full variable domain (missing parts from reference TRBV18 and TRBJ2-1): NAGVMQNPRHLVRRRGQEARLRCSPMKGHSHVYWYRQLPEEGLKFMVYLQKENIIDESGMPKERFSAEFPKEGPSILRIQQVVRGDSAAYFCASSQRDEQFFGPGTRLTVL.

This chain connects TRBV29-1 to TRBJ1-2, with D unresolved. The germline V gene has CDR1 SQVTM and CDR2 ANQGSEA. V was clipped by 5 bases and J by 1 base, with 14 bases between them. The CDR3 totals 14 residues. The CDR3 region is CSVSRTVDNYGYTF. For the CDR3, the DNA is TGCAGCGTTAGTCGGACGGTTGATAACTATGGCTACACCTTC.

The V and J genes are TRBV7-2 and TRBJ2-1, with D perhaps matching TRBD2 (5 bases). Germline CDR1 and CDR2: SGHTA and FQGNSA. The CDR3 consists of 15 residues. Trimming removed 1 base at V and 1 base at J, with 8 bases between. As DNA, the CDR3 is TGTGCCAGCAGCTTAGAGCGGTCTTCCTACAATGAGCAGTTCTTC. Its protein product is CASSLERSSYNEQFF.

This sequence joins TRBV6-7 and TRBJ2-1; maybe TRBD1 (5 bases). TRBV6-7 has ORF status, its function being uncertain. The CDR3 runs 12 residues. Trimming cost V 3 bases and J 10 bases, with 10 bases left between them. Written as DNA, the CDR3 is TGTGCCAGCAGTTATACCGCAGGGGAGCAGTTCTTC. It translates to CASSYTAGEQFF.

This clonotype was counted a few times. The chain carries TRBV11-1 and TRBJ1-1; D gene unclear. The germline V and J ends were trimmed by 0 bases and 1 base, with 9 bases remaining between them. CDR3 length: 15 residues. From germline, CDR1 is SGHAT and CDR2 FQDESV (reference sequence). The CDR3 region has the DNA TGTGCCAGCAGCTTAGCGCTTGGCGAGAACACTGAAGCTTTCTTT. Its protein is CASSLALGENTEAFF.

In DNA form, the CDR3 reads TGTGCCAGCAGCCGGGACAGGGGTTCGGTATCACCCCTCCACTTT. It encodes CASSRDRGSVSPLHF. This chain uses TRBV11-2 with TRBJ1-6, with 10 bases identical to TRBD1. The ends lost 5 bases at V and 10 bases at J; junction bases unmatched: 8. Germline CDR1 SGHAT, CDR2 FQNNGV. The CDR3 consists of 15 residues.

This clonotype showed up just a few times. The rearrangement uses TRBV12-3 or TRBV12-4 and TRBJ2-5; D tentatively fits TRBD1 or TRBD2 (5 bases each). CDR3 size: 14 residues. V lost 2 bases and J lost 10, with 17 bases in between. The chain's CDR3 is CASSLWGTHGVQYF. DNA for the CDR3: TGTGCCAGCAGTTTATGGGGGACCCACGGGGTCCAGTACTTC.

The table lists this clonotype with a few counts. The chain links TRBV11-2 to TRBJ1-6; possibly TRBD1 for D (5 bases). CDR3 size: 13 residues. Per the germline V gene, CDR1 is SGHAT and CDR2 is FQNNGV. Trimming cost V 6 bases and J 8 bases, with 11 bases left between them. Written as DNA, the CDR3 is TGTGCCAGCAGTACCGGGACGGATTCACCCCTCCACTTT. Its protein product is CASSTGTDSPLHF.

Here the CDR3 reads CASSVSTYNEQFF. The CDR3 nucleotides read TGTGCCAGCAGCGTATCCACCTACAATGAGCAGTTCTTC. The gene calls are TRBV9 and TRBJ2-1; D remains ambiguous. Germline values: CDR1 SGDLS, CDR2 YYNGEE. CDR3 length equals 13 residues. V lost 1 base, J lost 2 bases, and 4 bases lay in between.

In its sample, this clonotype was seen a few times. This chain joins TRBV4-3 and TRBJ1-6; D is undetermined. CDR1 is LGHNA, CDR2 YSLEER, per germline. Deletions cut 0 bases from V and 7 bases from J, with 10 bases between. CDR3 length: 15 residues. CDR3 DNA sequence: TGCGCCAGCAGCCAAGACTATAGTGGGAATTCACCCCTCCACTTT. This gives the protein CASSQDYSGNSPLHF.

In its sample, this clonotype was seen a few times. This chain joins TRBV6-5 and TRBJ2-3; the match to TRBD2 covers 13 bases. The CDR3 sequence is 15 residues long. The junction had 9 bases not matched to a gene; V was cut back by 11 bases and J by 4 bases. Germline CDR1 MNHEY, CDR2 SVGAGI. CDR3 protein: CAAELAGGPSDTQYF. CDR3 DNA sequence: TGTGCCGCCGAACTAGCGGGGGGGCCGTCAGATACGCAGTATTTT.

A word on this clonotype: The CDR3 does not end in the conserved phenylalanine or tryptophan, so this is likely a read error. No DNA is shown, since the ends of the CDR3 on it are uncertain; the CDR3 is the one TCRdb lists. The chain joins TRBV29-1 to TRBJ1-2. Germline V lookup: CDR1 SQVTM, CDR2 ANQGSEA. Counting both end residues, the CDR3 totals 10 amino acids. This CDR3 reads CSVDSRDFLS.

The chain joins TRBV20-1 to TRBJ1-1; D gene ambiguous. V was shortened by 2 bases and J by 0 bases, with 16 bases between the two germline ends. The length of the CDR3 is 16 residues. CDR1 and CDR2 (germline): DFQATT, SNEGSKA (reference sequence). CDR3 residues: CSARHGSLTMNTEAFF. CDR3 nucleotides: TGCAGTGCTAGACACGGTTCTCTGACCATGAACACTGAAGCTTTCTTT.

J is TRBJ1-4 and V is TRBV6-5; 7 bases are shared with TRBD1. Germline CDR1 MNHEY, CDR2 SVGAGI. The V gene end was trimmed by 2 bases and the J gene end by 7 bases; junction bases not matched to a gene: 7. There are 15 residues in the CDR3. The CDR3 is CASSYDRVFAEKLFF. The CDR3 DNA reads as TGTGCCAGCAGTTACGACAGGGTTTTCGCTGAAAAACTGTTTTTT.

The rearrangement joins TRBV5-4 to TRBJ2-3, with 8 bases matching TRBD2. The CDR3 runs 14 residues. J lost 4 bases, V lost 4 bases, and 5 bases had no gene match. CDR1 and CDR2 from the germline V gene are SGHNT and YYREEE (reference sequence). The CDR3 spells CASSVGLEADTQYF. The CDR3 DNA follows: TGTGCCAGCAGCGTGGGACTAGAGGCAGATACGCAGTATTTT. Full variable domain (remainder filled in from reference TRBV5-4 and TRBJ2-3): ETGVTQSPTHLIKTRGQQVTLRCSSQSGHNTVSWYQQALGQGPQFIFQYYREEENGRGNFPPRFSGLQFPNYSSELNVNALELDDSALYLCASSVGLEADTQYFGPGTRLTVL.

The chain carries TRBV4-3 and TRBJ2-1; D may correspond to TRBD1 or TRBD2 (5 bases each). The length of the CDR3 is 15 residues. The V gene's germline CDR1 is LGHNA and CDR2 YSLEER. V was trimmed by 0 bases and J by 10 bases, leaving 16 bases between them. CDR3 loop: CASSQDSQGRGEQFF. CDR3 nucleotides: TGCGCCAGCAGCCAAGATAGCCAGGGACGTGGGGAGCAGTTCTTC.

This clonotype was counted ten times or more. This sequence joins TRBV12-3 or TRBV12-4 and TRBJ2-5, with D perhaps matching TRBD1 (5 bases). The CDR3 is 13 amino acids. V lost 0 bases and J 9 bases, leaving 11 bases between the germline ends. CDR3 sequence (DNA): TGTGCCAGCAGTTTAGCGGTCGAAGGGGCCCAGTACTTC. This translates into CASSLAVEGAQYF.

The CDR3 protein is CASSPDYQPQHF. CDR3 coding DNA: TGTGCCAGCAGCCCGGACTATCAGCCCCAGCATTTT. The chain combines TRBV7-9 with TRBJ1-5, with no clear D. The ends were cut back, 5 bases at V and 5 bases at J, with 7 bases in the middle. The CDR3 runs to 12 residues. Germline V CDR1 and CDR2: SEHNR, FQNEAQ (reference sequence).